These 18 T cell receptor beta chains were all obtained from the same sample, sequenced in a study of blood T cell repertoires in COVID-19. Sequenced by immunoSEQ multiplex PCR; TCRdb stores in-frame clones only, minus some. The table has 25,000 to 35,000 clones, about 90% seen once. The source material was peripheral blood. These TCRs come from a human donor in a cohort sampled during active COVID-19.

CDR3 nucleotide sequence: TGTGCCAGCAGTTACCTAATGGACTTGAGCTATGGCTACACCTTC. Its translation: CASSYLMDLSYGYTF. The chain joins TRBV6-5 to TRBJ1-2, with D uncertain. The germline CDR1 and CDR2 sequences are MNHEY and SVGAGI. The CDR3 runs 15 residues. V was cut by 2 bases and J by 4 bases, with 14 bases left in between.

This chain links TRBV24-1 with TRBJ1-1; D gene ambiguous. Trimming removed 3 bases at V and 4 bases at J, with 5 bases between. The CDR3 contains 12 residues. Germline lookup yields CDR1 KGHDR and CDR2 SFDVKD. The chain's CDR3 is CATSDISTEAFF. The CDR3 nucleotides are TGTGCCACCAGTGATATCAGCACTGAAGCTTTCTTT.

This chain connects TRBV9 to TRBJ2-1; 7 nucleotides align to TRBD1. The CDR3 loop spans 15 amino acids. Per germline, CDR1 SGDLS and CDR2 YYNGEE. The V and J ends lost 2 bases and 4 bases, in that order; junction bases with no gene match: 6. The CDR3 DNA reads as TGTGCCAGCAGCGTGCAGACAGGGTGGTACAATGAGCAGTTCTTC. This codes for CASSVQTGWYNEQFF.

This chain uses TRBV19 with TRBJ1-4, with 8 bases matching TRBD1. Germline trimming cut 3 bases from V and 10 bases from J; bases unmatched to any gene: 7. The germline V gene has CDR1 LNHDA and CDR2 SQIVND (reference sequence). This CDR3 is 14 amino acids long. CDR3 region: CASSIQGAVVKLFF. As DNA, the CDR3 is TGTGCCAGTAGTATTCAGGGGGCGGTGGTAAAACTGTTTTTT.

The chain joins TRBV28 to TRBJ1-1; 9 bases fit TRBD1. The CDR3 has 15 amino acids. Looked up from germline, CDR1 is MDHEN and CDR2 is SYDVKM. V lost 6 bases and J lost 7; bases outside the gene matches: 12. The CDR3 DNA sequence: TGTGCCAGCAGGCTACTCCGGGACAGGGCGGGTGAAGCTTTCTTT. It is translated as CASRLLRDRAGEAFF. The full variable domain, with the rest looked up from reference TRBV28 and TRBJ1-1, is DVKVTQSSRYLVKRTGEKVFLECVQDMDHENMFWYRQDPGLGLRLIYFSYDVKMKEKGDIPEGYSVSREKKERFSLILESASTNQTSMYLCASRLLRDRAGEAFFGQGTRLTVV.

The chain is built from TRBV6-6 and TRBJ1-5; 7 bases map to TRBD1. Germline CDR1 MNHNY, CDR2 SVGAGI (reference sequence). This CDR3 spans 14 amino acids. J gave up 5 bases and V 7 bases, and 8 bases lay outside the gene matches. In nucleotides, the CDR3 is TGTGCCAGCATGTCCCGGGACAGTTATCAGCCCCAGCATTTT. Amino acids: CASMSRDSYQPQHF.

The J gene is TRBJ2-5, the V gene TRBV9; 10 nucleotides match TRBD1. V trimming: 0 bases; J trimming: 5 bases; junction bases outside the gene matches: 10. Per germline, CDR1 SGDLS and CDR2 YYNGEE. The CDR3 covers 17 residues. In DNA form, the CDR3 reads TGTGCCAGCAGCGTAGCTCTGGGACAGGGGCCGGGGGAGACCCAGTACTTC. Translated, it gives CASSVALGQGPGETQYF.

This rearrangement joins TRBV5-1 to TRBJ1-5; 7 positions agree with TRBD1. The CDR3 consists of 16 residues. The V gene's germline CDR1 is SGHRS and CDR2 YFSETQ. V shed 0 bases and J 0 bases; nucleotides not matched to a gene: 3. The CDR3 nucleotides are TGCGCCAGCAGCTTGGGGGACAGACTTAGCAATCAGCCCCAGCATTTT. Its protein product is CASSLGDRLSNQPQHF.

The chain carries TRBV7-6 and TRBJ2-1; D perhaps matches TRBD2 (6 bases). Deletions cut 4 bases from V and 1 base from J, with 11 bases between. CDR1 and CDR2 from the germline V gene are SGHVS and FNYEAQ. The CDR3 has 15 residues. CDR3 loop: CASSSTAGSYNEQFF. The CDR3 DNA reads TGTGCCAGCAGCTCCACAGCGGGTTCCTACAATGAGCAGTTCTTC.

V gene TRBV21-1 combines with J gene TRBJ2-7; the table calls TRBD2, which could not be checked here. TRBV21-1 is a pseudogene locus. The CDR3 consists of 17 residues. The DNA of the CDR3 is TGTGCCAGCAGCAAAGGCATCGAGGGATCCCACTCCTACGAGCAGTACGTC. It codes for CASSKGIEGSHSYEQYV.

This clone appeared a few times. V is TRBV27 and J is TRBJ2-1, with 11 bases aligning to TRBD1. This CDR3 is 15 amino acids long. Looked up from germline, CDR1 is MNHEY and CDR2 is SMNVEV (reference sequence). Trimming at V came to 0 bases and at J to 9 bases, leaving 4 bases not matched to a gene. The CDR3 DNA is TGTGCCAGCAGTTTATCCGGACAGGGGGCGATTGAGCAGTTCTTC. Translating gives CASSLSGQGAIEQFF.

The rearrangement uses TRBV7-8 and TRBJ2-7; TRBD1 matches 11 bases. The germline gives CDR1 SGHVS, CDR2 FQNEAQ. V trimming: 4 bases; J trimming: 6 bases; junction bases outside the gene matches: 8. There are 15 residues in the CDR3. CDR3 bases: TGTGCCAGCAGCTCCCGGGACAGGGGGAATGTCGAGCAGTACGTC. It translates to CASSSRDRGNVEQYV.

The CDR3 spells CASSLVRPANYGYTF. DNA of the CDR3: TGTGCCAGCAGTTTAGTCAGGCCTGCTAACTATGGCTACACCTTC. V usage is TRBV27 and J usage is TRBJ1-2; D is unresolved. The V gene's germline CDR1 is MNHEY and CDR2 SMNVEV (reference sequence). The CDR3 sequence is 15 residues long. Between the trimmed V and J ends, which lost 2 bases and 0 bases, there was a span of 10 bases.

V is TRBV6-1 and J is TRBJ1-6; the D gene is possibly TRBD1 (5 bases). Germline V gives CDR1 MNHNS, CDR2 SASEGT. V lost 2 bases to trimming and J lost 0 bases, with 11 bases between them. This CDR3 region has 17 residues. CDR3 coding DNA: TGTGCCAGCAGTGAAATGGGGCCGAGCTCCTATAATTCACCCCTCCACTTT. The encoded protein is CASSEMGPSSYNSPLHF.

The rearrangement joins TRBV2 to TRBJ2-3, with D tentatively TRBD1 (6 bases). The CDR3 extends over 16 amino acids. The V gene's germline CDR1 is SNHLY and CDR2 FYNNEI. With 8 bases removed from V and 6 bases from J, the gap between germline ends came to 24 bases. The CDR3 loop is CASLDVLTGIPDTQYF. The CDR3 DNA is TGTGCCAGCCTCGATGTTCTAACAGGGATCCCCGATACGCAGTATTTT.

J is TRBJ2-3 and V is TRBV3-1 (or the pseudogene TRBV3-2); 8 bases match TRBD1. Germline loops: CDR1 LGHDT, CDR2 YNNKEL (reference sequence). The junction had 4 bases not matched to a gene; V was cut back by 3 bases and J by 5 bases. The CDR3 sequence is 14 residues long. CDR3 sequence (DNA): TGTGCCAGCAGCCACAGGGGGCTGGGAGATACGCAGTATTTT. Protein: CASSHRGLGDTQYF.

The V and J genes are TRBV7-9 and TRBJ1-4; 7 bases line up with TRBD1. CDR1 is SEHNR, CDR2 FQNEAQ, per germline (reference sequence). Germline trimming cut 6 bases from V and 3 bases from J; bases unmatched to any gene: 1. The length of the CDR3 is 13 residues. CDR3 protein: CASRGQSNEKLFF. The DNA of the CDR3 is TGTGCCAGCAGGGGACAGTCTAATGAAAAACTGTTTTTT.

The chain carries TRBV5-5 and TRBJ1-1; D unresolved. The germline V gene encodes CDR1 SGHKS and CDR2 YYEKEE (reference sequence). The germline V and J ends were trimmed by 0 bases and 11 bases, with 11 bases remaining between them. This CDR3 has 12 amino acids. CDR3 sequence: CASSLDGWRAFF. DNA of the CDR3: TGTGCCAGCAGCTTGGATGGGTGGCGGGCTTTCTTT.